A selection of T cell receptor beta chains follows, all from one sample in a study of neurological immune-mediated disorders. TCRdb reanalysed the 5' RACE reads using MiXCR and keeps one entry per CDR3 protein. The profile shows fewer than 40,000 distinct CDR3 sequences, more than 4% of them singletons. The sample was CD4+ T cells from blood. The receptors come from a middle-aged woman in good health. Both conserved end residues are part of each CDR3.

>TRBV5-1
CASSLAHYTYEQYF
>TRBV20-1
CSARGGRTVLDNSPLHF
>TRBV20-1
CSALAGSVNNQPQHF
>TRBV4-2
CASSQESVAGGGVRDTQYF
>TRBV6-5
CASSIGLNYGYTF
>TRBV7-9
CASSSGFYEQYF
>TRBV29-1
CSVVVRTYGYTF
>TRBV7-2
CASSLALTSGILLSSYNEQFF
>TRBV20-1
CSAPRTSDPSEQYF
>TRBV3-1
CASSHSGQGYTEAFF
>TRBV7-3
CASSLNLGTTYNEQFF
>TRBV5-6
CASSYRLATEETQYF
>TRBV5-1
CASSGGQASYEQYF
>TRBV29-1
CSVVGQGSTDTQYF
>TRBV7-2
CASSLDRRRELFF
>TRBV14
CASSQTGFIQYF
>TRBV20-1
CSAKNSQRGDNTEAFF
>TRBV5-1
CASSVTSGPNEQFF
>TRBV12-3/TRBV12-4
CASSLGTSSSAGLF
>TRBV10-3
CAIRTVSNTEAFF
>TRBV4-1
CASSQVGADFQYF
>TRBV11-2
CASTESGRYNEQFF
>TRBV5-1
CASSITGGSNTEAFF
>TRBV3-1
CASSLKGLRYGYTF
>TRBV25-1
CASSGPTPLGELFF
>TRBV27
CASRTPGYNEQFF
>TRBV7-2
CASSLGGSQEKLFF
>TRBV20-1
CSARDLGTGIYGYTF
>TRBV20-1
CSASRSLRDDSGNTIYF
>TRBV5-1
CASSLGAVDEQYF
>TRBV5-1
CASTLSTADYGYTF
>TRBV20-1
CSAREGAGNTDTQYF
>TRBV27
CASSFSGLLISYEQYF
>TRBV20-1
CSGTPASSTLYEQYF
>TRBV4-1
CASSQVGGGAIETQYF
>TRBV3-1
CASSRVGRNEQFF
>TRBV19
CASSMMVVVSGSYNEQFF
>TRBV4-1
CASSQPPGQARGETQYF
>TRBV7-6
CASSFPYRTGDNSPLHF
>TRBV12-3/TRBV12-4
CASSRVSYEQYF
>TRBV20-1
CSARHQETQYF
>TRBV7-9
CASSPLGGISLGSYGYTF
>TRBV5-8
CASSWLPGQGSAYGYTF
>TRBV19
CASSEGWYEQFF
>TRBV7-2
CASSITSGESYEQYF
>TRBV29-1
CSVAANTEAFF
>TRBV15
CATSFTGLPGLAGVLEETQYF
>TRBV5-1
CASSPDPSGNTIYF
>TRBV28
CASTDRGGGYTF